This T cell receptor beta chain comes out of a study of cytomegalovirus exposure and HLA in healthy donors. Study context: The platform used for the 120 validation repertoires matched that of the roughly 670 first-cohort repertoires, a later analysis reported. Findings and caveats of the study: TCR sequences were mostly rare, though some public TCRs occurred in many donors.

The donors formed part of the roughly 110-subject validation cohort, distinct from the approximately 670-subject first cohort. Data came from immunoSEQ multiplex PCR; TCRdb stores just in-frame clones and leaves some out. Of 75,000 to 85,000 clones listed, about nine tenths were seen once; the top ten hold approximately 2%. Of note for this clone: The antigen remains undetermined.

Germline CDR1 PRHDT, CDR2 FYEKMQ (reference sequence). J was trimmed by 1 base and V by 3 bases; bases with no gene match: 7. CDR3 length: 17 residues. This TCR derives from a man aged 25 to 45 in good health and CMV-seronegative. This rearrangement joins TRBV13 to TRBJ1-5; 9 nucleotides align to TRBD1. Sequencing was performed on PBMCs. The CDR3 coding sequence is TGTGCCAGCAGCTTTGGGACAGGGCGTCAAAGCAATCAGCCCCAGCATTTT. Protein: CASSFGTGRQSNQPQHF.